The clone carrying this T cell receptor beta chain was counted once. The record originates from a study of shared clonotypes between healthy human individuals. The V and J ends lost 3 bases and 5 bases, in that order; junction bases with no gene match: 8. The CDR3 is made up of 15 amino acids. Germline V gene lookup returns CDR1 SGHVS and CDR2 FQNEAQ. Method: immunoSEQ multiplex PCR; TCRdb's copy keeps in-frame clones and lacks some. Among 2 million to 2.5 million clones listed, over 85% were seen once. This chain uses TRBV7-8 with TRBJ2-5; 8 nucleotides agree with TRBD2. The specimen was naive CD4+ T cells from PBMCs. Subset given: CD45RA+ positively selected. This TCR was recovered from a man aged 18 to 30 in good health. Some clones in this sample may be carry-over from other donors' samples. The CDR3 region has the DNA TGTGCCAGCAGCTTCGGGGGGTCGGGAGGGGAGACCCAGTACTTC. Translated, it gives CASSFGGSGGETQYF.